Below, 6 T cell receptor beta chains from the same sample are listed, as sequenced in a study of shared clonotypes between healthy human individuals. The data were produced by immunoSEQ multiplex PCR, yet TCRdb's version contains in-frame clones alone and is incomplete. The sample has about 1.1 million clones, about 80% seen once; the top ten hold 0.52%. The material sequenced was memory CD4+ T cells from PBMCs. Subset reported: CD45RA-negative fraction. Receptor source: a man aged 18-30 years in good health. Some clones in this sample may be carry-over from other donors' samples.

This clone has a count of ten or more. V usage is TRBV28 and J usage is TRBJ2-7; D unresolved. The germline V and J ends were trimmed by 1 base and 4 bases, with 11 bases remaining between them. Germline CDR1 MDHEN, CDR2 SYDVKM. The CDR3 length is 14 residues. The CDR3 DNA reads TGTGCCAGCAGTTTATCCGCCAGAAGGTACGAGCAGTACTTC. The encoded protein is CASSLSARRYEQYF.

This chain joins TRBV10-3 and TRBJ2-2; perhaps TRBD2 as D (6 bases). This CDR3 contains 17 residues. Between the trimmed V and J ends, which lost 7 bases and 5 bases, there was a span of 23 bases. Germline V gene sequence: CDR1 ENHRY, CDR2 SYGVKD. The CDR3 region has the DNA TGTGCCATCAACGAACCCCCGGGACTGGGGGAAACCGGGGAGCTGTTTTTT. Residues: CAINEPPGLGETGELFF.

The chain combines TRBV7-9 with TRBJ2-3; 7 bases map to TRBD2. The CDR3 length is 16 residues. Germline CDR1 reads SEHNR; CDR2 reads FQNEAQ (reference sequence). V lost 6 bases to trimming and J lost 2 bases; unmatched junction nucleotides: 11. The CDR3 loop is CASRSGGDRYTDTQYF. The CDR3 bases are TGTGCCAGCAGGTCGGGAGGAGACAGATACACAGATACGCAGTATTTT.

The V and J genes are TRBV30 and TRBJ1-3; D remains ambiguous. CDR1 is GTSNPN, CDR2 SVGIG, per germline (reference sequence). The CDR3 contains 12 residues. Trimming removed 3 bases at V and 4 bases at J, with 7 bases between. The CDR3 nucleotides are TGTGCCTGGAGGGGAGTCGGAAACACCATATATTTT. Translated, it gives CAWRGVGNTIYF.

The CDR3 region is CSYRDRVYEQYF. The CDR3 nucleotides are TGCAGCTACCGGGACAGGGTCTACGAGCAGTACTTC. The genes are TRBV29-1 and TRBJ2-7, with 9 bases aligning to TRBD1. Germline V gene lookup returns CDR1 SQVTM and CDR2 ANQGSEA. The V and J ends lost 8 bases and 3 bases, in that order; junction bases with no gene match: 5. This CDR3 is 12 amino acids long.

CDR3: CASSLGGSGRIYGYTF. CDR3 in DNA: TGCGCCAGCAGCTTGGGTGGTTCCGGCAGGATCTATGGCTACACCTTC. J is TRBJ1-2 and V is TRBV5-1; no clear D gene. Germline CDR1 and CDR2: SGHRS and YFSETQ. V lost 0 bases, J lost 4 bases, and 16 bases lay in between. CDR3 size: 16 residues.